These T cell receptor beta chains were read from a single sample in a study of control samples from healthy donors and cancer patients. Assay used: immunoSEQ multiplex PCR; TCRdb lists only in-frame clones, some missing. This sample has fewer than 150,000 clones; around nine tenths occur once, and the top ten carry almost 2.5%. Sequences were obtained from blood. All receptors derive from a man between 18 and 35 years old in good health. The CDR3 runs from the conserved cysteine through the conserved F or W. The D gene is left open where the match is weak. Rows give clone size only sometimes, using once, few, many, or a class for an expanded clone.

J: TRBJ2-3; V: TRBV6-6; D: TRBD2; size: -; CDR3: CASSPTSGGTDTQYF; DNA: TGTGCCAGCAGCCCTACTAGCGGGGGGACAGATACGCAGTATTTT
J: TRBJ2-1; V: TRBV6-5; D: -; size: -; CDR3: CASSYSQKSSYNEQFF; DNA: TGTGCCAGCAGTTACTCTCAGAAGAGCTCCTACAATGAGCAGTTCTTC
J: TRBJ1-4; V: TRBV9; D: TRBD1; size: -; CDR3: CASSGSPGQGARGEKLFF; DNA: TGTGCCAGCAGCGGTTCCCCGGGACAGGGGGCGCGCGGTGAAAAACTGTTTTTT
J: TRBJ2-1; V: TRBV3-1/TRBV3-2; D: -; size: once; CDR3: CASSATGAYNEQFF; DNA: TGTGCCAGCAGCGCTACGGGGGCCTACAATGAGCAGTTCTTC
J: TRBJ1-5; V: TRBV4-3; D: -; size: -; CDR3: CASSQVAGGNQPQHF; DNA: TGCGCCAGCAGCCAAGTGGCAGGGGGCAATCAGCCCCAGCATTTT
J: TRBJ2-5; V: TRBV3-1/TRBV3-2; D: TRBD2; size: -; CDR3: CASSQLKRGGQETQYF; DNA: TGTGCCAGCAGCCAATTGAAGCGGGGGGGCCAAGAGACCCAGTACTTC
J: TRBJ2-3; V: TRBV12-5; D: -; size: -; CDR3: CASGPSRDTQYF; DNA: TGTGCTAGTGGCCCTTCGCGGGATACGCAGTATTTT
J: TRBJ2-1; V: TRBV14; D: -; size: once; CDR3: CASSQTSTYNEQFF; DNA: TGTGCCAGCAGCCAAACCAGCACCTACAATGAGCAGTTCTTC
J: TRBJ1-5; V: TRBV24-1; D: -; size: -; CDR3: CATSDFADQPQHF; DNA: TGTGCCACCAGTGATTTCGCCGATCAGCCCCAGCATTTT
J: TRBJ2-1; V: TRBV28; D: -; size: -; CDR3: CASSLFPGLGDLYNEQFF; DNA: TGTGCCAGCAGTTTATTCCCCGGGTTAGGCGACCTTTACAATGAGCAGTTCTTC
J: TRBJ2-1; V: TRBV6-5; D: -; size: -; CDR3: CASSLRDFPSNEQFF; DNA: TGTGCCAGCAGCCTACGGGACTTCCCCAGCAATGAGCAGTTCTTC
J: TRBJ1-4; V: TRBV18; D: -; size: -; CDR3: CASSPPRGATNEKLFF; DNA: TGTGCCAGCTCACCACCAAGAGGTGCAACTAATGAAAAACTGTTTTTT
J: TRBJ2-1; V: TRBV9; D: TRBD2; size: -; CDR3: CASATSGSLGEQFF; DNA: TGTGCCAGCGCGACTAGCGGGAGTCTGGGTGAGCAGTTCTTC
J: TRBJ1-2; V: TRBV6-5; D: -; size: -; CDR3: CPRRDSTTRYTF; DNA: TGTCCTCGGAGGGACTCGACCACCCGCTACACCTTC
J: TRBJ1-3; V: TRBV11-2; D: -; size: -; CDR3: CASSLGMGLLGSGNTIYF; DNA: TGTGCCAGCAGCTTAGGGATGGGACTCCTCGGCTCTGGAAACACCATATATTTT
J: TRBJ1-2; V: TRBV28; D: -; size: -; CDR3: CASSLDKKRGYTF; DNA: TGTGCCAGCAGTTTAGACAAGAAAAGAGGCTACACCTTC
J: TRBJ2-1; V: TRBV9; D: TRBD2; size: -; CDR3: CASSGGLAGGGNEQFF; DNA: TGTGCCAGCAGCGGCGGACTAGCCGGGGGAGGGAATGAGCAGTTCTTC
J: TRBJ2-1; V: TRBV18; D: -; size: -; CDR3: CASGERGSYNEQFF; DNA: TGTGCCAGTGGCGAGCGTGGGTCCTACAATGAGCAGTTCTTC
J: TRBJ2-1; V: TRBV6-4; D: TRBD1; size: -; CDR3: CASSAGQGGNEQFF; DNA: TGTGCCAGCAGTGCCGGACAGGGGGGAAATGAGCAGTTCTTC
J: TRBJ1-3; V: TRBV10-3; D: TRBD1; size: -; CDR3: CATAQGGTIYF; DNA: TGTGCCACCGCACAGGGGGGCACCATATATTTT
J: TRBJ2-2; V: TRBV5-1; D: TRBD1; size: -; CDR3: CASSPGQGGTGELFF; DNA: TGCGCCAGCAGCCCGGGACAGGGGGGCACCGGGGAGCTGTTTTTT
J: TRBJ1-1; V: TRBV5-5; D: TRBD1; size: -; CDR3: CASSLRQGNTEAFF; DNA: TGTGCCAGCAGCCTGAGACAGGGGAACACTGAAGCTTTCTTT
J: TRBJ2-3; V: TRBV7-9; D: -; size: -; CDR3: CASSPLQGSGTDTQYF; DNA: TGTGCCAGCAGCCCCTTACAGGGTTCGGGCACAGATACGCAGTATTTT
J: TRBJ1-5; V: TRBV27; D: TRBD1; size: -; CDR3: CASSPLGTGINQPQHF; DNA: TGTGCCAGCAGTCCACTCGGGACAGGTATTAATCAGCCCCAGCATTTT
J: TRBJ1-1; V: TRBV9; D: -; size: -; CDR3: CASSTRGVNTEAFF; DNA: TGTGCCAGCAGTACCCGGGGGGTGAACACTGAAGCTTTCTTT
J: TRBJ2-2; V: TRBV7-9; D: -; size: -; CDR3: CASWNSLSTGELFF; DNA: TGTGCCAGCTGGAATTCGTTAAGCACCGGGGAGCTGTTTTTT
J: TRBJ1-5; V: TRBV28; D: -; size: -; CDR3: CASSLGVQPQHF; DNA: TGTGCCAGCAGTTTAGGGGTTCAGCCCCAGCATTTT
J: TRBJ1-4; V: TRBV9; D: -; size: -; CDR3: CASSGEQGEKLFF; DNA: TGTGCCAGCAGCGGAGAACAAGGTGAAAAACTGTTTTTT
J: TRBJ2-7; V: TRBV5-1; D: TRBD2; size: -; CDR3: CASSSKTGTSFEQYF; DNA: TGCGCCAGCAGCTCTAAAACCGGGACTAGTTTCGAGCAGTACTTC
J: TRBJ2-2; V: TRBV4-1; D: -; size: -; CDR3: CASSLRPPDEFTGELFF; DNA: TGCGCCAGCAGCCTCCGTCCCCCGGACGAGTTCACCGGGGAGCTGTTTTTT
J: TRBJ2-7; V: TRBV5-1; D: TRBD2; size: -; CDR3: CASSLAGGPYEQYF; DNA: TGCGCCAGCAGCCTAGCGGGGGGACCCTACGAGCAGTACTTC
J: TRBJ2-7; V: TRBV27; D: -; size: -; CDR3: CASASRGGPLSAQYF; DNA: TGTGCCAGCGCGTCGAGGGGGGGACCCCTCTCGGCGCAGTACTTC
J: TRBJ2-5; V: TRBV28; D: -; size: once; CDR3: CASSRPTENQETQYF; DNA: TGTGCCAGCAGCCGCCCGACGGAGAATCAAGAGACCCAGTACTTC
J: TRBJ1-1; V: TRBV4-1; D: TRBD1; size: -; CDR3: CASSQTGGRIGYTEAFF; DNA: TGCGCCAGCTCCCAAACAGGGGGGCGTATTGGGTACACTGAAGCTTTCTTT
J: TRBJ1-1; V: TRBV7-2; D: -; size: -; CDR3: CASSLALGGQGEAFF; DNA: TGTGCCAGCAGCTTAGCGCTGGGGGGGCAGGGTGAAGCTTTCTTT
J: TRBJ1-1; V: TRBV6-5; D: -; size: -; CDR3: CASTQKGGDAFF; DNA: TGTGCCAGCACCCAAAAGGGGGGTGATGCTTTCTTT
J: TRBJ2-5; V: TRBV29-1; D: TRBD1; size: -; CDR3: CSAPGQGGGETQYF; DNA: TGCAGCGCCCCGGGACAGGGAGGGGGAGAGACCCAGTACTTC
J: TRBJ1-3; V: TRBV27; D: -; size: -; CDR3: CASSLVGGNTIYF; DNA: TGTGCCAGCAGTTTGGTCGGGGGAAACACCATATATTTT
J: TRBJ1-6; V: TRBV30; D: -; size: -; CDR3: CAWSRTPSSYNSPLHF; DNA: TGTGCCTGGAGTAGGACACCCAGCTCCTATAATTCACCCCTCCACTTT
J: TRBJ1-4; V: TRBV7-6; D: -; size: -; CDR3: CASSLYGGGATNEKLFF; DNA: TGTGCCAGCAGCTTATATGGGGGGGGTGCAACTAATGAAAAACTGTTTTTT
J: TRBJ1-1; V: TRBV6-5; D: -; size: -; CDR3: CASSRRMNTEAFF; DNA: TGTGCCAGCAGCCGACGGATGAACACTGAAGCTTTCTTT
J: TRBJ2-5; V: TRBV28; D: -; size: -; CDR3: CASSFDTPVWGPQETQYF; DNA: TGTGCCAGCAGTTTCGACACCCCCGTCTGGGGCCCTCAAGAGACCCAGTACTTC
J: TRBJ1-2; V: TRBV19; D: -; size: -; CDR3: CASSISGYGYTF; DNA: TGTGCCAGTAGTATTAGTGGCTATGGCTACACCTTC
J: TRBJ1-5; V: TRBV6-6; D: -; size: -; CDR3: CASSLGPASNQPQHF; DNA: TGTGCCAGCAGTTTGGGACCCGCGAGCAATCAGCCCCAGCATTTT
J: TRBJ2-1; V: TRBV19; D: -; size: -; CDR3: CASSRFFTPTYNEQFF; DNA: TGTGCCAGTAGTAGGTTCTTCACCCCTACCTACAATGAGCAGTTCTTC
J: TRBJ1-6; V: TRBV12-3/TRBV12-4; D: -; size: -; CDR3: CASRRTYNSPLHF; DNA: TGTGCCAGCAGAAGGACCTATAATTCACCCCTCCACTTT
J: TRBJ2-7; V: TRBV7-9; D: TRBD1; size: -; CDR3: CASSDRDSEQYF; DNA: TGTGCCAGCAGCGACAGGGATAGCGAGCAGTACTTC